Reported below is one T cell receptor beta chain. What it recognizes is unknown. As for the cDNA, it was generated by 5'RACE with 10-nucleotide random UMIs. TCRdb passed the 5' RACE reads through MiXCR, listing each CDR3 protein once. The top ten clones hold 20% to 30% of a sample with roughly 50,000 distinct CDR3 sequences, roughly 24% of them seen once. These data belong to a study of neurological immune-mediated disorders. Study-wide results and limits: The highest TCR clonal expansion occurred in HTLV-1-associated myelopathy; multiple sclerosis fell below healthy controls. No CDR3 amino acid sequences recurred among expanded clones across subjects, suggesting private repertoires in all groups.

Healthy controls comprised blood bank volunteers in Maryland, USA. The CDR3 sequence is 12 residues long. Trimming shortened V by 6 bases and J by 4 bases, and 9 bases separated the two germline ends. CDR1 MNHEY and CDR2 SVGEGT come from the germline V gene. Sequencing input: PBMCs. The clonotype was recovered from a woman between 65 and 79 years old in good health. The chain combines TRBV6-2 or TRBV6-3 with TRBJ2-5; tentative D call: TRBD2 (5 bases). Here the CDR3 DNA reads TGTGCCAGCAGGAGAGAGGGAGAGACCCAGTACTTC. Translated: CASRREGETQYF.